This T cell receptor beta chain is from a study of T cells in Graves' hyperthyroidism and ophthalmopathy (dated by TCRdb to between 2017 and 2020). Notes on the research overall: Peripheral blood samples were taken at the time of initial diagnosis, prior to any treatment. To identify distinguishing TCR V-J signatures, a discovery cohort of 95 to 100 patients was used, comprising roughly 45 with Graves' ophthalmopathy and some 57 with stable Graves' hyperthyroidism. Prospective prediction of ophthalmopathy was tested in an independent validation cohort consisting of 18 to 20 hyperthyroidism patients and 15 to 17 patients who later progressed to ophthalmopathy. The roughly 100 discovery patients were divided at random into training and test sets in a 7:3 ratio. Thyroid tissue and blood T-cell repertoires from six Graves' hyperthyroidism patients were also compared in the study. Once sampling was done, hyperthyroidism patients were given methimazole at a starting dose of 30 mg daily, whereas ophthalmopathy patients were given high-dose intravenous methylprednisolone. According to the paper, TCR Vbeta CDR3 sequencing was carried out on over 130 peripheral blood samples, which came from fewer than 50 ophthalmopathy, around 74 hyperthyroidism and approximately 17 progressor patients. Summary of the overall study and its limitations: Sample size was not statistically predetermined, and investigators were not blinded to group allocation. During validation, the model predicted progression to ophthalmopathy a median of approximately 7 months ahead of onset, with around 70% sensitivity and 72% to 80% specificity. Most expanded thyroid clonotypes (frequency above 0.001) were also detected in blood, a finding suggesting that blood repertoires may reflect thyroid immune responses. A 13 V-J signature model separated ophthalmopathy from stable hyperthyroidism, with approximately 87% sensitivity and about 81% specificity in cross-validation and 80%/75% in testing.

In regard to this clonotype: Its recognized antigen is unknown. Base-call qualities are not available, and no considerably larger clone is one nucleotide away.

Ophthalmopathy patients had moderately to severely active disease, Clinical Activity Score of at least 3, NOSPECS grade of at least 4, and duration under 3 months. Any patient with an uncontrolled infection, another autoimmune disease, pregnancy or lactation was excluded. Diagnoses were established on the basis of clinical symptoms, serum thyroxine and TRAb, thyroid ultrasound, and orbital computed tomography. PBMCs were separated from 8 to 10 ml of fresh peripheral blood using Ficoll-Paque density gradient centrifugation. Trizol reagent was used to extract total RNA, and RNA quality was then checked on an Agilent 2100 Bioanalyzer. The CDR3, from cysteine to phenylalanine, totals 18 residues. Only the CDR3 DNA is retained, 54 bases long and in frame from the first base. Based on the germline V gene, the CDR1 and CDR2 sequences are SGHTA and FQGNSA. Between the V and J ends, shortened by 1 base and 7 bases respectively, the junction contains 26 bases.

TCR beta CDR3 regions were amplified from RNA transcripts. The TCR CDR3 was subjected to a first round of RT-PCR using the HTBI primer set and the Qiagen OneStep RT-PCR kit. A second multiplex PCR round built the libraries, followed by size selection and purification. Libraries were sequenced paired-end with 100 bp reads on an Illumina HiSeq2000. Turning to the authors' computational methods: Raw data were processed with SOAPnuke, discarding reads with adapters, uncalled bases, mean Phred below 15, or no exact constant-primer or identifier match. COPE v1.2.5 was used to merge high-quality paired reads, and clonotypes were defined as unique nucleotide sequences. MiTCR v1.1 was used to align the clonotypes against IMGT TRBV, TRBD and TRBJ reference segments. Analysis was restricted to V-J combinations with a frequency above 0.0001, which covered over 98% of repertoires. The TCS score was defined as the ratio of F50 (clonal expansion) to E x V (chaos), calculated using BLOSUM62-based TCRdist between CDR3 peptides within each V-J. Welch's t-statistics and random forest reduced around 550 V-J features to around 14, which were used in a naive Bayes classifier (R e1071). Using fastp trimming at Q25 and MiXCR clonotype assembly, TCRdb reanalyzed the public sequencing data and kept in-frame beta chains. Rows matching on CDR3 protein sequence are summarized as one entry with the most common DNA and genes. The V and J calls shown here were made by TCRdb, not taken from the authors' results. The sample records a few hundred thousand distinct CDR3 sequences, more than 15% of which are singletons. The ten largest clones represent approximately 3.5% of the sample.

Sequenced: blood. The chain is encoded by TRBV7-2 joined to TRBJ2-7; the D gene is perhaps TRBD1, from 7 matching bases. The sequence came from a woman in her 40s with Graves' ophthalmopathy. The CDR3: CASSLGGQGGLAKAEQYF. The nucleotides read TGTGCCAGCAGCTTAGGCGGGCAGGGGGGATTAGCCAAGGCGGAGCAGTACTTC.